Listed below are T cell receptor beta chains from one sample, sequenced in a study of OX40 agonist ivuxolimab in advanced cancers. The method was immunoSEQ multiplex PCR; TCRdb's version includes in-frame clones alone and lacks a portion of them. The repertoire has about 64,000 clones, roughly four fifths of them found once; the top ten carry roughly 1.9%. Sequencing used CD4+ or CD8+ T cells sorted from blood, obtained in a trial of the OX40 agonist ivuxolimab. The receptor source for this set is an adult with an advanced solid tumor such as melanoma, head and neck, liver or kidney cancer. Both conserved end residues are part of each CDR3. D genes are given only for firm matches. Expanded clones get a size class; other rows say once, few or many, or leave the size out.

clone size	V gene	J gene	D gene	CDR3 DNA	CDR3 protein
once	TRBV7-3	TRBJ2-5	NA	TGTGCCAGCAGCTGGAACTGGGGGGAGACCCAGTACTTC	CASSWNWGETQYF
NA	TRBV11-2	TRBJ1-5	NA	TGTGCCAGCAGCTTAGGTGCTGATCAGCCCCAGCATTTT	CASSLGADQPQHF
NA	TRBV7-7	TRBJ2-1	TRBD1	TGTGCTAGCATACAGGGACAGGGGTTTAGTGAGCAGTTCTTC	CASIQGQGFSEQFF
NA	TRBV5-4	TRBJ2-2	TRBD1	TGTGCCAGCAGCAATTCCGGGACAGCCACCGGGGAGCTGTTTTTT	CASSNSGTATGELFF
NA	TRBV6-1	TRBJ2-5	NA	TGTGCCAGCAGTTCAGGGCAAGAGACCCAGTACTTC	CASSSGQETQYF
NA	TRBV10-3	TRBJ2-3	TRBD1	TGTGCCAATCAGAGGGGGACAGCAGATACGCAGTATTTT	CANQRGTADTQYF
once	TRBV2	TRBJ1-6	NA	TGTGCCAGCAGTGAGTTTAGGGGGGATACTTCACCCCTCCACTTT	CASSEFRGDTSPLHF
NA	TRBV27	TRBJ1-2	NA	TGTGCCAGCAGTTTCGGTCGGGGGGAGGGTGGCTACACCTTC	CASSFGRGEGGYTF
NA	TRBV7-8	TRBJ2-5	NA	TGTGCCAGCAGCTTAGTTTCTTTGTGGGTTGGGGAGACCCAGTACTTC	CASSLVSLWVGETQYF
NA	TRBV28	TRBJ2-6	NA	TGTGCCAGCAGAGGCTACAGGGAAATATCTGGGGCCAACGTCCTGACTTTC	CASRGYREISGANVLTF
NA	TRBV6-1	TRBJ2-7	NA	TGTGCCAGCAGTCTGGACGGACCGAAAGAGCAGTACTTC	CASSLDGPKEQYF
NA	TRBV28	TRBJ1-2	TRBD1	TGTGCCAGCGGGCTTACAGGGGCCCCGTATGGCTACACCTTC	CASGLTGAPYGYTF
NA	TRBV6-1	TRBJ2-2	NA	TGTGCCAGCAGTCTTAGGGGGGTATCCGGGGAGCTGTTTTTT	CASSLRGVSGELFF
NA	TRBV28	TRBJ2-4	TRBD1	TGTGCCAGCACCCCGGGACAGGGAACCAAAAACATTCAGTACTTC	CASTPGQGTKNIQYF
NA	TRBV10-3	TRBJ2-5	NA	TGTGCCACCGCGCAGAAGGAGACCCAGTACTTC	CATAQKETQYF
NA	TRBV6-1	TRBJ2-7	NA	TGTGCCAGCAGCGGCTGGCTAGTCGCCTACGAGCAGTACTTC	CASSGWLVAYEQYF
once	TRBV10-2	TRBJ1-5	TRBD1	TGCGCCAGCAGGCCGACAGGGTGGGATCAGCCCCAGCATTTT	CASRPTGWDQPQHF
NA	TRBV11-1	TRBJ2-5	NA	TGTGCCAGCAGCCCTTGGCAGGGTAGAGAGACCCAGTACTTC	CASSPWQGRETQYF
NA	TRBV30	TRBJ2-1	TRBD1	TGTGCCTGGAGTCGCGGACAGGGGTTGGATGAGCAGTTCTTC	CAWSRGQGLDEQFF
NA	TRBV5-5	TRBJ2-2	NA	TGTGCCAGCACCACCATACAAGGTCCGGGGGCCGGGGAGCTGTTTTTT	CASTTIQGPGAGELFF
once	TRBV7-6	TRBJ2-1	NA	TGTGCCAGCAGCTTACAGGGGAGCAATGAGCAGTTCTTC	CASSLQGSNEQFF
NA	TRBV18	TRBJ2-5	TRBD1	TGTGCCAGCTCACAGGCAGGGGGCCAAGAGACCCAGTACTTC	CASSQAGGQETQYF
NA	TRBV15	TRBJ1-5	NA	TGTGCCACCAGCAGAGGTCAGGGGTTTGAGAGGAATCAGCCCCAGCATTTT	CATSRGQGFERNQPQHF
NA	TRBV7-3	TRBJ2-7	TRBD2	TGTGCCAGCAGCTTAGGAGCTAGCGGGGCGCAGTACTTC	CASSLGASGAQYF
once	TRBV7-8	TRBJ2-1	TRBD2	TGTGCCAGCAGCTTAGCCTTGACTAGCGGGGAGTACGATGAGCAGTTCTTC	CASSLALTSGEYDEQFF
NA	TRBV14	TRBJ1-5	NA	TGTGCCAGCAGCCAGGAACCGGGGCAGCCCCAGCATTTT	CASSQEPGQPQHF
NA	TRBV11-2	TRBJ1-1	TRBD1	TGTGCCAGCAGTTACGACAGGGGGGTCACTGAAGCTTTCTTT	CASSYDRGVTEAFF
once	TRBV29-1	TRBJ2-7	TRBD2	TGCAGCGTCAAAACTAGCGGGAGCTCCTACGAGCAGTACTTC	CSVKTSGSSYEQYF
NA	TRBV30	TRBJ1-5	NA	TGTGCCTGGAGTCCCAAAGGGGGGAATCAGCCCCAGCATTTT	CAWSPKGGNQPQHF
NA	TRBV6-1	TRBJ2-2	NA	TGTGCCAGCAGTGAAGCGAGCCCCGGGGAGCTGTTTTTT	CASSEASPGELFF
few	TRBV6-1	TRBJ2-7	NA	TGTGCCAGCAGTTGGGCCGTATCCTACGAGCAGTACTTC	CASSWAVSYEQYF
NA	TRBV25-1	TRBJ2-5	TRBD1	TGTGCCAGCGAAACAGGGGCTCTCGGGCGCCAAGAGACCCAGTACTTC	CASETGALGRQETQYF
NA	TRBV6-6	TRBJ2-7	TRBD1	TGTGCCAGCAGTCGGGGACAGGCTTCCTACGAGCAGTACTTC	CASSRGQASYEQYF
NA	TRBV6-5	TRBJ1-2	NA	TGTGCCAGCCAAGATTCCGGGACAACCTATGGCTACACCTTC	CASQDSGTTYGYTF
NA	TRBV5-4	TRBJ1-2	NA	TGTGCCAGCAGATCCAGGACGGACGGCACCTATCATGGCTACACCTTC	CASRSRTDGTYHGYTF
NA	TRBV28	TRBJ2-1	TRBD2	TGTGCCAGCAGTTTAGATCAAGCGGGGGGGCTAATGAGTGAGCAGTTCTTC	CASSLDQAGGLMSEQFF
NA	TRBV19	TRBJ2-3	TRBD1	TGTGCCAGTAGTATAGCGACAGGGGTAGGAGATACGCAGTATTTT	CASSIATGVGDTQYF
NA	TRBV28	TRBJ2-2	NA	TGTGCCAGCAACCCTCCGTCCTTCACCGGGGAGCTGTTTTTT	CASNPPSFTGELFF
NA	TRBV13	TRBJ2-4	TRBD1	TGTGCCAGCAGCTTCGCCGGGACAGGCAACATTCAGTACTTC	CASSFAGTGNIQYF
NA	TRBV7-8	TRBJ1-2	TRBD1	TGTGCCAGCACGGATCGGACAGGGTTCCCTACTAACTATGGCTACACCTTC	CASTDRTGFPTNYGYTF
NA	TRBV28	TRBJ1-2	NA	TGTGCCAGCAGTCCCAGTGCAGGGTTGAATGGCTACACCTTC	CASSPSAGLNGYTF
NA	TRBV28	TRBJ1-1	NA	TGTGCCAGCTATTCAGTGGGGAACACTGAAGCTTTCTTT	CASYSVGNTEAFF
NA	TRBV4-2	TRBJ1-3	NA	TGTGCCAGCAGCCAAGCGGGCCAGATGCTGCACACCATATATTTT	CASSQAGQMLHTIYF
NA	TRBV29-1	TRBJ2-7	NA	TGCAGCGTTGCGGAGGGAGTTTACGAGCAGTACTTC	CSVAEGVYEQYF
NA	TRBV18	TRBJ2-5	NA	TGTGCCACCAGCGATAGGGAGACCCAGTACTTC	CATSDRETQYF
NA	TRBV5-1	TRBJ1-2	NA	TGCGCCAGCAGTTATGACACAAACGCTAACTATGGCTACACCTTC	CASSYDTNANYGYTF
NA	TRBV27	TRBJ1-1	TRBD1	TGTGCCAGCAGTCTAGGACAGGGGGCGCCCCACACTGAAGCTTTCTTT	CASSLGQGAPHTEAFF
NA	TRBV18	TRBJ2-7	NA	TGTGCCAGCTCACCGGGAGGGGGCCTAGTATCCTACGAGCAGTACTTC	CASSPGGGLVSYEQYF
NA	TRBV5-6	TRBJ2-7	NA	TGTGCCAGCAGCCGAAACTACGAGCAGTACTTC	CASSRNYEQYF
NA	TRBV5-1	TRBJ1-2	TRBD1	TGCGCCAGCGGTACGGGACAGGGGATTTCTGGCTACACCTTC	CASGTGQGISGYTF
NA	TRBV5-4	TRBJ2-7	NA	TGTGCCAGCAGCTTGGCAGGGGGGCTACCCGAGCAGTACTTC	CASSLAGGLPEQYF
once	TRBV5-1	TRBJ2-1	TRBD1	TGCGCCAGCAGCTACACAGGGGTGAGTGGCGATGAGCAGTTCTTC	CASSYTGVSGDEQFF
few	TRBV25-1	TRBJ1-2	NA	TGTGCCAGCAGTAACGAGGGATGGTATGGCTACACCTTC	CASSNEGWYGYTF
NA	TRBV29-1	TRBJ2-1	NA	TGCAGCGTTGCTGGAACACCCTCCTACAATGAGCAGTTCTTC	CSVAGTPSYNEQFF
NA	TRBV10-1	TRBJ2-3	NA	TGCGCCAGCAGTGAAGCAGGGGAGGGCACAGATACGCAGTATTTT	CASSEAGEGTDTQYF